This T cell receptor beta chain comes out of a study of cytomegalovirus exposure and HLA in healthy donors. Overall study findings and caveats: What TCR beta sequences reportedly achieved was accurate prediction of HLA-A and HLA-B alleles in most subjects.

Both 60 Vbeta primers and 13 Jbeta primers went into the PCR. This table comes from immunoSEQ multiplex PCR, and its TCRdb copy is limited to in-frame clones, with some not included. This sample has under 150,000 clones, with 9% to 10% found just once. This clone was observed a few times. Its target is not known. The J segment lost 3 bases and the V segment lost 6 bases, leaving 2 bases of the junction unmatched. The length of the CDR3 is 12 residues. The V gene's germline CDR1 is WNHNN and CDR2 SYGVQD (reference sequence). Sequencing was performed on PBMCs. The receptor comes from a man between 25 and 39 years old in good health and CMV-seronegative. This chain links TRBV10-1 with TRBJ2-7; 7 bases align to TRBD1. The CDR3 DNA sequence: TGCGCCAGCAGCGACAGGGACTACGAGCAGTACTTC. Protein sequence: CASSDRDYEQYF.